The following is a T cell receptor (beta chain) sequence with its context. The antigen remains unidentified. This entry belongs to a study of PD-1 blockade in classical Hodgkin lymphoma. Whole-study context: Patients were treated with nivolumab at 3 mg/kg, and this was given intravenously every 2 weeks. Overall study findings and caveats: It was reported that newly diagnosed patients had less baseline TCR diversity than healthy donors. CD4+ TCR diversity climbed significantly by C4D1, unlike CD8+ TCR diversity.

The assay was immunoSEQ multiplex PCR, and TCRdb's table has in-frame clones only and misses some. Of roughly 100,000 clones in the sample, around nine tenths were seen once. V was clipped by 3 bases and J by 4 bases; unmatched bases: 13. The CDR3 contains 17 residues. Germline CDR1 SGHDT, CDR2 YYEEEE. Time point specified: cycle 4 day 1 (C4D1), after more than five weeks of nivolumab. All trial patients relapsed after autologous stem cell transplantation. Best responses included complete response and partial response; otherwise, the best response was progressive disease. Sequencing was performed on peripheral blood mononuclear cells (PBMCs), taken before the fourth cycle of nivolumab. This TCR came from a human donor with classical Hodgkin lymphoma. The gene calls are TRBV5-6 and TRBJ2-3, with 8 bases matching TRBD2. DNA for the CDR3: TGTGCCAGCAGCTCCTTTATACCAGCGGGAGCATCAGATACGCAGTATTTT. Translation: CASSSFIPAGASDTQYF.